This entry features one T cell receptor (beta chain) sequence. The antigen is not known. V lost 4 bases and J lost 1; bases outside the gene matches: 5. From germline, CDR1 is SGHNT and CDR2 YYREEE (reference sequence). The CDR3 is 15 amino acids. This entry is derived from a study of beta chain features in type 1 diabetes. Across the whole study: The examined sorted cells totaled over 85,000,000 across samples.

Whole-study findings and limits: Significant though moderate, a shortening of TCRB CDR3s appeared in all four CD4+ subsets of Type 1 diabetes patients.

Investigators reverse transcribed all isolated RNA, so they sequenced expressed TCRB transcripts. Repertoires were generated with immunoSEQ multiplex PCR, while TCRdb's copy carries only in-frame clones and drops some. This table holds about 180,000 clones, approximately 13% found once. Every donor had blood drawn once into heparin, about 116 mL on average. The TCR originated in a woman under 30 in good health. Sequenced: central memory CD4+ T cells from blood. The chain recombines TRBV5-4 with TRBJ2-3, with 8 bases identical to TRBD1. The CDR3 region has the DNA TGTGCCAGCAGCCCACCGGGACAGGGCACAGATACGCAGTATTTT. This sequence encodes CASSPPGQGTDTQYF.